This T cell receptor (beta chain) was observed in a study of cytotoxic CD8 clonotypes in ibrutinib-treated CLL. Study-level background: Mean yields were around 250,000 productive templates and 94,082 productive rearrangements per sample.

The data were produced by immunoSEQ multiplex PCR, yet TCRdb's version contains in-frame clones alone and is incomplete. The data hold about 80,000 clones, with roughly 77% observed a single time. This CDR3 spans 20 amino acids. This clonotype was sampled from a human donor with chronic lymphocytic leukemia. This chain joins TRBV21-1 and TRBJ2-6; the DNA was not compared with TRBD1, the D call given in the table. TRBV21-1 is a pseudogene locus. The sample in question was PBMCs, obtained after 12 months of ibrutinib treatment. In DNA, the CDR3 is TGTGCCAGCAGCAAAGTGGGCGGGGCAGGGGGTTTCTCTGGGGCCAACGTCCTGACTTTC. As protein: CASSKVGGAGGFSGANVLTF.